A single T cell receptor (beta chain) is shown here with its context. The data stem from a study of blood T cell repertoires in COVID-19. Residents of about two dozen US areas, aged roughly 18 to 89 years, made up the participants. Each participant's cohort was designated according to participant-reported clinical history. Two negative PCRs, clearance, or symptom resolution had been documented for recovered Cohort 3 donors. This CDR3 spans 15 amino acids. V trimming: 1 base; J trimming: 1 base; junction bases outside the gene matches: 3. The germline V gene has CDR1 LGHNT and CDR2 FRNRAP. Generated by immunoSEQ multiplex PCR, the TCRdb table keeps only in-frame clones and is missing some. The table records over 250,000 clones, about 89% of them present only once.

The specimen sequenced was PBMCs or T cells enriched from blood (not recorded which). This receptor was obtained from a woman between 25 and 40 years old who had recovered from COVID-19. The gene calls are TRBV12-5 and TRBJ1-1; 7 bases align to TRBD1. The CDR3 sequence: CASGLARTGNTEAFF. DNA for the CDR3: TGTGCTAGTGGTTTGGCAAGGACAGGGAACACTGAAGCTTTCTTT. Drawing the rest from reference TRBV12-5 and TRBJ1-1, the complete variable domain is DARVTQTPRHKVTEMGQEVTMRCQPILGHNTVFWYRQTMMQGLELLAYFRNRAPLDDSGMPKDRFSAEMPDATLATLKIQPSEPRDSAVYFCASGLARTGNTEAFFGQGTRLTVV.